The 8 T cell receptor beta chains below were found in one sample sequenced in a study of blood T cell repertoires in COVID-19. The repertoire was sequenced with immunoSEQ multiplex PCR; TCRdb's copy has only in-frame clones and lacks some. Of more than 85,000 clones listed, 70% to 90% are singletons. The specimen was peripheral blood. Receptor source: a man aged 55 to 70 with acute or convalescent COVID-19.

This clone occurred once. The chain employs TRBV5-4 and TRBJ2-1, with D perhaps TRBD2 (6 bases). Trimming removed 3 bases at V and 9 bases at J, with 13 bases between. CDR1 SGHNT and CDR2 YYREEE come from the germline V gene (reference sequence). This CDR3 has 13 amino acids. This chain's CDR3 is CASSWGELGEQFF. The CDR3 DNA follows: TGTGCCAGCAGCTGGGGGGAGCTCGGTGAGCAGTTCTTC.

The chain employs TRBV6-5 and TRBJ2-3; TRBD2 matches 7 bases. J was trimmed by 1 base and V by 5 bases; bases with no gene match: 0. The germline V gene encodes CDR1 MNHEY and CDR2 SVGAGI. The CDR3 spans 13 residues. CDR3 DNA: TGTGCCAGCAGTCGGGGGGGCACAGATACGCAGTATTTT. Translating it yields CASSRGGTDTQYF.

With regard to this clone: Other DNA sequences of this sample code for an identical CDR3. This chain links TRBV18 with TRBJ1-1, with D possibly matching TRBD1 (6 bases). Deletions cut 6 bases from V and 2 bases from J, with 10 bases between. Germline assignment: CDR1 KGHSH and CDR2 LQKENI. The CDR3 extends over 13 amino acids. CDR3: CASSRTANTEAFF. CDR3 DNA: TGTGCCAGCTCCCGGACAGCCAACACTGAAGCTTTCTTT.

The V call is TRBV19, the J call TRBJ1-1; TRBD1 matches at 8 bases. With V trimmed by 6 bases and J by 1 base, 10 bases remained unmatched. There are 16 residues in the CDR3. Germline values: CDR1 LNHDA, CDR2 SQIVND (reference sequence). The CDR3 here is CASSPDRALSNTEAFF. The CDR3 DNA follows: TGTGCCAGTAGCCCGGACAGGGCCCTTTCGAACACTGAAGCTTTCTTT.

The J gene is TRBJ2-3, the V gene TRBV14, with 13 bases matching TRBD2. CDR1 SGHDN and CDR2 FVKESK come from the germline V gene. Unmatched junction bases numbered 7, after V lost 4 bases and J lost 0 bases. This CDR3 comprises 18 residues. The CDR3 DNA sequence: TGTGCCAGCAGCCTGGGACTAGCGGGACGAGCTAGCACAGATACGCAGTATTTT. Its translation: CASSLGLAGRASTDTQYF.

This clone was recorded a few times. This sequence joins TRBV9 and TRBJ1-1, with TRBD1 matching 8 bases. There are 16 residues in the CDR3. V trimming: 3 bases; J trimming: 0 bases; junction bases outside the gene matches: 7. The germline gives CDR1 SGDLS, CDR2 YYNGEE. CDR3 region: CASSAGTGLMNTEAFF. The CDR3 bases are TGTGCCAGCAGCGCTGGGACAGGCCTCATGAACACTGAAGCTTTCTTT. Looking up the rest from reference TRBV9 and TRBJ1-1 gives the full variable domain: DSGVTQTPKHLITATGQRVTLRCSPRSGDLSVYWYQQSLDQGLQFLIQYYNGEERAKGNILERFSAQQFPDLHSELNLSSLELGDSALYFCASSAGTGLMNTEAFFGQGTRLTVV.

This clone was detected only once. The genes are TRBV27 and TRBJ1-2, with a weak D call TRBD1 (6 bases). Per the germline V gene, CDR1 is MNHEY and CDR2 is SMNVEV (reference sequence). The CDR3 loop spans 14 amino acids. Between the trimmed V and J ends, which lost 5 bases and 8 bases, there was a span of 18 bases. CDR3 amino acids: CASSPSTGLRGYTF. CDR3 bases: TGTGCCAGCAGTCCATCCACAGGGTTGAGGGGCTACACCTTC.

The rearrangement links TRBV24-1 to TRBJ2-3, with 10 bases identical to TRBD1. V gave up 3 bases and J gave up 3 bases; unmatched junction bases: 5. Germline-derived CDR1 and CDR2 are KGHDR and SFDVKD. This CDR3 has 16 amino acids. The CDR3 protein is CATSDKTGGGTDTQYF. The CDR3 DNA follows: TGTGCCACCAGTGATAAGACAGGGGGCGGGACAGATACGCAGTATTTT.